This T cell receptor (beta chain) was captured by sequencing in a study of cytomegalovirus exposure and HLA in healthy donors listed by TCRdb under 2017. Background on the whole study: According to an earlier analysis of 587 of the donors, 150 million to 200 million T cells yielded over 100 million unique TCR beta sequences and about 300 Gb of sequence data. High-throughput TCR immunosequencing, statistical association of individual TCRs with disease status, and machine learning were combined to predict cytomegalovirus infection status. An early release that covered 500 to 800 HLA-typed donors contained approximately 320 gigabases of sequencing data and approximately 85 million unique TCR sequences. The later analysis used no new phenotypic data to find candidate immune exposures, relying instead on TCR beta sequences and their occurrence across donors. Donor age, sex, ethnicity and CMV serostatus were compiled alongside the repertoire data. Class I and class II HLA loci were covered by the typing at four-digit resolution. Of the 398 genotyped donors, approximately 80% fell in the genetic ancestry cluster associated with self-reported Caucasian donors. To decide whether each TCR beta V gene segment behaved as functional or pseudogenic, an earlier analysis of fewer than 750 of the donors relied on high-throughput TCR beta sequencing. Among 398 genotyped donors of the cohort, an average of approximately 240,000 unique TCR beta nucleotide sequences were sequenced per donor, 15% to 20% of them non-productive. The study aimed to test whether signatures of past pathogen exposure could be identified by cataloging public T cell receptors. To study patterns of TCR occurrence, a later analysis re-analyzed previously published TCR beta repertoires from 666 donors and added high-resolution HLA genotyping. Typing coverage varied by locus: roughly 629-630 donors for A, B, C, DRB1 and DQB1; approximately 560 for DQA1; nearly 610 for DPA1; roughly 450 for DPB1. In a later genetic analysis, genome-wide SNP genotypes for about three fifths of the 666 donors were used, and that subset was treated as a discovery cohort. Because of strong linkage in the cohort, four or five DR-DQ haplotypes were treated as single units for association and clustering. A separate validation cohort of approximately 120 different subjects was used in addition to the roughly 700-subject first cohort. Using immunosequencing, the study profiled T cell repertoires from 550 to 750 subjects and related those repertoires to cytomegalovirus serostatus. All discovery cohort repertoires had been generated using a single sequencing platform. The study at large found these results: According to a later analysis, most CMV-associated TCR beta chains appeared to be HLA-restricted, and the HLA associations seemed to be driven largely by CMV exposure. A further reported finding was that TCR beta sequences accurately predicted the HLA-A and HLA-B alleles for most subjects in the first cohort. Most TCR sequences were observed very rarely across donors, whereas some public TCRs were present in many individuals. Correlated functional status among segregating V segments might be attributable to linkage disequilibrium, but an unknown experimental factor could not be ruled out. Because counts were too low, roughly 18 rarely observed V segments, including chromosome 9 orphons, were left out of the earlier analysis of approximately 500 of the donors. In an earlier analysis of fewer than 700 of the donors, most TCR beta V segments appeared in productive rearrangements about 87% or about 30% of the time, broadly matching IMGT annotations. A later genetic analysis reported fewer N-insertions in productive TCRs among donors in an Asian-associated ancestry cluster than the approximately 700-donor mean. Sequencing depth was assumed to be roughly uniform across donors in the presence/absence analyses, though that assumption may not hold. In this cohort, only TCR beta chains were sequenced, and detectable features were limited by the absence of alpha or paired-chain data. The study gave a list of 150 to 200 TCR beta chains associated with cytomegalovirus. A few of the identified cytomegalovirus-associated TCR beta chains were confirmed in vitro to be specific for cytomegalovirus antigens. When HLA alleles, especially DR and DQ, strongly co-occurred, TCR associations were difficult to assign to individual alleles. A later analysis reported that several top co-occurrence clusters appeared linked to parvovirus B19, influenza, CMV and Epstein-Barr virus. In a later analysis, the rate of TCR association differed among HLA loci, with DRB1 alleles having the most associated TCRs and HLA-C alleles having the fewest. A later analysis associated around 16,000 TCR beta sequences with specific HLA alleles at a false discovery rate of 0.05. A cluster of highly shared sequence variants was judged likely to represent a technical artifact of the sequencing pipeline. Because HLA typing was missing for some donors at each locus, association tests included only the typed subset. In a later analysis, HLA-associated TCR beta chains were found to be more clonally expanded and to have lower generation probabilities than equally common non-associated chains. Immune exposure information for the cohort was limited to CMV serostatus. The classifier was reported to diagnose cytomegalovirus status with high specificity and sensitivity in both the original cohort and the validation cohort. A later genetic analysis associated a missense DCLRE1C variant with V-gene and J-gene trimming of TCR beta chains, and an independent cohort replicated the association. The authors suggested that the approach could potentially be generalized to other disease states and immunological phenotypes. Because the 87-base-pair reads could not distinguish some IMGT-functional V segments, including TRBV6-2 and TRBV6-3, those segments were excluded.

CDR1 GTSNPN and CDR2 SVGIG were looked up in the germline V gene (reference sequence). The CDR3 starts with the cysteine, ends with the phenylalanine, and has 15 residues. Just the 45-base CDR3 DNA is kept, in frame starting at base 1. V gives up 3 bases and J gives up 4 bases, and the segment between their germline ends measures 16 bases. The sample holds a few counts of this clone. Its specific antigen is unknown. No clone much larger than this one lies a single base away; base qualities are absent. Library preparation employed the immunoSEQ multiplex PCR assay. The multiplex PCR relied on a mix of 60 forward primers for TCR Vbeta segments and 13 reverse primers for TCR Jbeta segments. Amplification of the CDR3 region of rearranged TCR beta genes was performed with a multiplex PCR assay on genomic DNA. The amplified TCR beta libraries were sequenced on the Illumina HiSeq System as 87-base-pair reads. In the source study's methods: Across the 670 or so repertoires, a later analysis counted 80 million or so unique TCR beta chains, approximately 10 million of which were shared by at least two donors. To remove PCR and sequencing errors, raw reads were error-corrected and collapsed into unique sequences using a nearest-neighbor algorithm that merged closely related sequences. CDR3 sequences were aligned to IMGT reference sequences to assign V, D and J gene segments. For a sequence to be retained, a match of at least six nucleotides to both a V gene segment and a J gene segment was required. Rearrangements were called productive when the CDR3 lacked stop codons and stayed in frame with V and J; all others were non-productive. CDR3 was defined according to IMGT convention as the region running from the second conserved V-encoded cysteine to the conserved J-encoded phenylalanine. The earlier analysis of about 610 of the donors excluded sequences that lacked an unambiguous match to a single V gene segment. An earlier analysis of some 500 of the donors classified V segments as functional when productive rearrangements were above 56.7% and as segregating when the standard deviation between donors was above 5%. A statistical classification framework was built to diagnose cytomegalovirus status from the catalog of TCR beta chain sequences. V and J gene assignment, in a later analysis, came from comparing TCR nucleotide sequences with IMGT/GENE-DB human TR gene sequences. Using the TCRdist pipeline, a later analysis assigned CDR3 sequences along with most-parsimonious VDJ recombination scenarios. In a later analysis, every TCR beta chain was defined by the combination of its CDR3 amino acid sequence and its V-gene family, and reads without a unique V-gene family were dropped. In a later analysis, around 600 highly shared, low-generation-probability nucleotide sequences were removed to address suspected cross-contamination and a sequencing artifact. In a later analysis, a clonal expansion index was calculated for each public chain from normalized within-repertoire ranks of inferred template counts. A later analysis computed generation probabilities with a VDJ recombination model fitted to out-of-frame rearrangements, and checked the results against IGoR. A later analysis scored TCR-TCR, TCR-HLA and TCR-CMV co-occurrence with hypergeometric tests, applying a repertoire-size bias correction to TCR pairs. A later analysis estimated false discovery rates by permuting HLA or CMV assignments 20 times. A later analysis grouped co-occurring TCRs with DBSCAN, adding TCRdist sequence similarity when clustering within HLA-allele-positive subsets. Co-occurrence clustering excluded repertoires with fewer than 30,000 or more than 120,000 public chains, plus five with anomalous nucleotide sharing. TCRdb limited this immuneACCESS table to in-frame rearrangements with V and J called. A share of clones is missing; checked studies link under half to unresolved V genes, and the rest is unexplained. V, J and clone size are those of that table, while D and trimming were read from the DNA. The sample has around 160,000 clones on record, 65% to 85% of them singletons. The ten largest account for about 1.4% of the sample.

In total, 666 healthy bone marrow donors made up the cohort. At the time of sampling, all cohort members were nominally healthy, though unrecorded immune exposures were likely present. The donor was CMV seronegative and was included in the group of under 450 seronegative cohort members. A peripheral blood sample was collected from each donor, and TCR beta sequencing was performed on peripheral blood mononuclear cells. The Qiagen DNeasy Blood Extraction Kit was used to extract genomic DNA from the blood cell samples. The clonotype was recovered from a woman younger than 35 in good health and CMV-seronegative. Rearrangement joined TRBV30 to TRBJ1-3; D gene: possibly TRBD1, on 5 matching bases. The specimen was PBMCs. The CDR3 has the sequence CAWSVLQGGGNTIYF. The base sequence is TGTGCCTGGAGCGTACTCCAGGGAGGAGGAAACACCATATATTTT.